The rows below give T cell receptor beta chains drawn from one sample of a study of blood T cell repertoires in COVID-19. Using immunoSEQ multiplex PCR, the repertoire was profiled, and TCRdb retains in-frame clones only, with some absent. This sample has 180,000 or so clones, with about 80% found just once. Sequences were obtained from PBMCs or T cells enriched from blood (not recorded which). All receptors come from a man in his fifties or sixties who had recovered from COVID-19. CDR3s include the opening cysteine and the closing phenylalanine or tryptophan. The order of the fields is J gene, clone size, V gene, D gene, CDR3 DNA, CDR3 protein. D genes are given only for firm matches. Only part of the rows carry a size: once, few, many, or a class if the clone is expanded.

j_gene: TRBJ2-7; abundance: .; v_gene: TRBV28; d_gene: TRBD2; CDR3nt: TGTGCCACCCACTCGGGACTAGCGGAAGCCTACGAGCAGTACTTC; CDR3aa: CATHSGLAEAYEQYF
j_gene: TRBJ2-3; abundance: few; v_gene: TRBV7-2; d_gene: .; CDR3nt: TGTGCCAGCAGCTTAGGGCCCACTCAGGGAGATACGCAGTATTTT; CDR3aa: CASSLGPTQGDTQYF
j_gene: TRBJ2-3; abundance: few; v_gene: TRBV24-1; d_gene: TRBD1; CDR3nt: TGTGCCACCAGTGACCCATCGGGACAGGGAGTAGATACGCAGTATTTT; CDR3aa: CATSDPSGQGVDTQYF
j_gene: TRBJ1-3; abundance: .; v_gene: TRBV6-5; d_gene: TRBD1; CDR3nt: TGTGCCAGCAGTTCGACGACAGGGGACGCTGGAAACACCATATATTTT; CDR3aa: CASSSTTGDAGNTIYF
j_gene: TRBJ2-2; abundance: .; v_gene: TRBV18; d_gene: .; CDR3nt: TGTGCCAGCTCGAGGAACACCGGGGAGCTGTTTTTT; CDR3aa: CASSRNTGELFF
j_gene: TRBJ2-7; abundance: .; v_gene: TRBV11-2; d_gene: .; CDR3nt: TGTGCCAGCAGCTTAGGGCCCGACAATACCTACGAGCAGTACTTC; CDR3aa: CASSLGPDNTYEQYF
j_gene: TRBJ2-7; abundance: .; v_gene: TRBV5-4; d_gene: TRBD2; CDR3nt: TGTGCCAGCAGCCAAGGACTAGCGGGGAGTTCCTACGAGCAGTACTTC; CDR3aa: CASSQGLAGSSYEQYF
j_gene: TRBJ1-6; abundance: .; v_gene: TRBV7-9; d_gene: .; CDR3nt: TGTGCCAGCAGCTTAGACGGGTCACCCCTCCACTTT; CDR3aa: CASSLDGSPLHF
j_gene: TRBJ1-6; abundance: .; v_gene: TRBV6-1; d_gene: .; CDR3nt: TGTGCCAGCAGTGAAGACATGACAGGTTATAATTCACCCCTCCACTTT; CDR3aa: CASSEDMTGYNSPLHF
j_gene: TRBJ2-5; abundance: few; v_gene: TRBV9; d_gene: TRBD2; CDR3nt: TGTGCCAGCAGCAACCGACTAGCCGCGACCCAGTACTTC; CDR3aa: CASSNRLAATQYF
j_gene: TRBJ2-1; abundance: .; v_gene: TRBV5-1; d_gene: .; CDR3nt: TGCGCCAGCAGCTTGAGGAGTCACAATGAGCAGTTCTTC; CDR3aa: CASSLRSHNEQFF
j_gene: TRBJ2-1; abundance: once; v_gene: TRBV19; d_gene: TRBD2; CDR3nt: TGTGCCAGTAAACTCACTAGCGGGAGGAATGAGCAGTTCTTC; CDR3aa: CASKLTSGRNEQFF
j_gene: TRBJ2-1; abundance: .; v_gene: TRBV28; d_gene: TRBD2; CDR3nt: TGTGCCAGCAGTTCGGGGGGAAGGCGGGAAGGCGGTGAGCAGTTCTTC; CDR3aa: CASSSGGRREGGEQFF
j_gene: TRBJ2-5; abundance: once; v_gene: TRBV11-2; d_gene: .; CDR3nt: TGTGCCAGCAGCTTAACGAGGAGGTCTCAAGAGACCCAGTACTTC; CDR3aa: CASSLTRRSQETQYF
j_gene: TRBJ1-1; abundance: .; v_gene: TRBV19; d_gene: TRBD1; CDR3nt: TGTGCCAGTAGATATGCACAGGGGTATGAAGCTTTCTTT; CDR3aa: CASRYAQGYEAFF
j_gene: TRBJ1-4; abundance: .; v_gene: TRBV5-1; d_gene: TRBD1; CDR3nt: TGCGCCAGCAGCCCGAACACCGGGACAGGGGCTGAAAAACTGTTTTTT; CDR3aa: CASSPNTGTGAEKLFF
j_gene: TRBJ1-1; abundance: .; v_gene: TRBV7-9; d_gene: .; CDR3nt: TGTGCCAGCAGCTTAGGACAGGCAAAGGTCAAAGCTTTCTTT; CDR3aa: CASSLGQAKVKAFF
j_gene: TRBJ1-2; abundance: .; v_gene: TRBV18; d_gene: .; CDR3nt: TGTGCCAGCTCAGGACAGTCTAACTATGGCTACACCTTC; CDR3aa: CASSGQSNYGYTF
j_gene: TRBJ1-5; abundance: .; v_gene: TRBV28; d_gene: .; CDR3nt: TGTGCCAGCAGTTTCCTCGGTCAGCCCCAGCATTTT; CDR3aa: CASSFLGQPQHF
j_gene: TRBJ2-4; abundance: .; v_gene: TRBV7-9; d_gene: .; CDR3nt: TGTGCCAGCAGCTTAGACAGGGTTGATTCCATTCAGTACTTC; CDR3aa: CASSLDRVDSIQYF
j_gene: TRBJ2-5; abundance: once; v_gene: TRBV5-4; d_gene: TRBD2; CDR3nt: TGTGCCAGCAGCTTGGTGGGCCGGGGACTAGCGGGCCTCCAAGAGACCCAGTACTTC; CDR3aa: CASSLVGRGLAGLQETQYF
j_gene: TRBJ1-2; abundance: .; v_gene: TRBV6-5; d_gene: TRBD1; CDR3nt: TGTGCCAGCAGACTCGGGACAGGGTTTGGCTACACCTTC; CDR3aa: CASRLGTGFGYTF
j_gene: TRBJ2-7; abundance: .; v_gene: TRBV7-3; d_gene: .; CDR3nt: TGTGCCAGCAGCTTAGGTCAGGGCGGAATTTACGAGCAGTACTTC; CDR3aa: CASSLGQGGIYEQYF
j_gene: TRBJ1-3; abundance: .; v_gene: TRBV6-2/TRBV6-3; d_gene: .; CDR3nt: TGTGCCAGCAGTTGGTCCTACTCTGGAAACACCATATATTTT; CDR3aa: CASSWSYSGNTIYF
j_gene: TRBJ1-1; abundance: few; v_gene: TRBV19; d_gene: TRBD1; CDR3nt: TGTGCCAGTAGTAACAGAGACAGGGGACTAAGTGCTCTCATGAACACTGAAGCTTTCTTT; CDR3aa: CASSNRDRGLSALMNTEAFF
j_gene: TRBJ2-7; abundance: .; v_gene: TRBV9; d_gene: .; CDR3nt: TGTGCCAGTAGGAGCGGGCAAGACTACGAGCAGTACTTC; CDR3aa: CASRSGQDYEQYF
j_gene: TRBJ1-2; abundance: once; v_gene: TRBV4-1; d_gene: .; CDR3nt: TGCGCCAGCAGCCAAGATCAAGGGACTCGTTTCGGCGGCTACACCTTC; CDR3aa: CASSQDQGTRFGGYTF
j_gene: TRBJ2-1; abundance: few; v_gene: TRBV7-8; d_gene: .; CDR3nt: TGTGCCAGCAGTTCCCCCAGCGCGCATTACAATGAGCAGTTCTTC; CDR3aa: CASSSPSAHYNEQFF
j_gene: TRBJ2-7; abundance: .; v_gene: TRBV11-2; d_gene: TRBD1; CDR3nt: TGTGCCAGCAGCTTCTCGACAGGGAACGACGAGCAGTACTTC; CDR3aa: CASSFSTGNDEQYF
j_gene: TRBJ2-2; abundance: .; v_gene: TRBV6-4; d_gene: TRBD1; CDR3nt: TGTGCCAGCAGTGGACAGGGGCCCGCGAACACCGGGGAGCTGTTTTTT; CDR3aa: CASSGQGPANTGELFF
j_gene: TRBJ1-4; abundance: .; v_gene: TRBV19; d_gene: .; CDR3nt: TGTGCCAGTAGTTCCTCCCGAGGGTTAGACGGATCTAATGAAAAACTGTTTTTT; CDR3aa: CASSSSRGLDGSNEKLFF
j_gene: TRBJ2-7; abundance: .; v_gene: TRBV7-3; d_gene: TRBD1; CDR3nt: TGTGCCAGCAGCTCAGGACAGGGCGGAGAGCAGTACTTC; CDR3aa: CASSSGQGGEQYF
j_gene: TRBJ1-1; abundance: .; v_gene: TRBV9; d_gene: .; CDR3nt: TGTGCCAGCAGCGTAGAACGGAGGGGCGACCCAACTGAAGCTTTCTTT; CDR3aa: CASSVERRGDPTEAFF
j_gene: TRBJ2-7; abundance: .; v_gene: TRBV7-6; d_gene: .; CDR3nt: TGTGCCAGCAGCTTCGGGGAGGAGCAGTACTTC; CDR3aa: CASSFGEEQYF
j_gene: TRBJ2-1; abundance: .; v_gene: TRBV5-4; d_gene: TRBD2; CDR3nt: TGTGCCAGCAGCAACGGACTAGCGGAGAAAGCTAGGGGAAATGAGCAGTTCTTC; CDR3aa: CASSNGLAEKARGNEQFF
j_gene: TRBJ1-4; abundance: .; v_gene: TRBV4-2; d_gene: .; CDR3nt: TGTGCCAGCAGCCAGGAAACGACAGAACTAAAAAAACTGTTTTTT; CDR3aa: CASSQETTELKKLFF
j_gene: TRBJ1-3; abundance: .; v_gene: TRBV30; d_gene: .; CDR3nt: TGTGCCTGGAGGAGAGCACAGGGAATAGAGTACGGAAACACCATATATTTT; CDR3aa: CAWRRAQGIEYGNTIYF
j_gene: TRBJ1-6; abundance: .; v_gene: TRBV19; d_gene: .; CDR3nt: TGTGCCCGCTCGACAGCACCTCTGCCCCGCTCCTATAATTCACCCCTCCACTTT; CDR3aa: CARSTAPLPRSYNSPLHF
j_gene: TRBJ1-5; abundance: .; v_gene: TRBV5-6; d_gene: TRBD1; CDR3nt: TGTGCCAGCAGCCTCGGAGGGGGCGGAGGTCAGCCCCAGCATTTT; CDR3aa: CASSLGGGGGQPQHF
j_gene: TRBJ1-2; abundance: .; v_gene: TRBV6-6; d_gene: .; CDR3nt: TGTGCCAGCAGTCCGACAGAAAACTATGGCTACACCTTC; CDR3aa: CASSPTENYGYTF
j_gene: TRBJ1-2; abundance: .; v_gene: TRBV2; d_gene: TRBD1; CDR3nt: TGTGCCAGCAGTGAGGTACAGGGGCCGGTGGGCTACACCTTC; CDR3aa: CASSEVQGPVGYTF
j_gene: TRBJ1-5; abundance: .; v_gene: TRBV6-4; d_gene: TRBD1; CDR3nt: TGTGCCAGCAGTGAGAGCGACCGGGACAGGGCTTGGGGCAATCAGCCCCAGCATTTT; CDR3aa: CASSESDRDRAWGNQPQHF
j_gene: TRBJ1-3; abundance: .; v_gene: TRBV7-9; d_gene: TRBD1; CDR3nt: TGTGCCAGCAGCTCCACAGGGGGTGGTATTAACACCATATATTTT; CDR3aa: CASSSTGGGINTIYF
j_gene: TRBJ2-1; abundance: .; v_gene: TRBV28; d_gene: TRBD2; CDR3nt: TGTGCCAGCAGTTCCGATACTAGCGGGAATTTCAATGAGCAGTTCTTC; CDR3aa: CASSSDTSGNFNEQFF
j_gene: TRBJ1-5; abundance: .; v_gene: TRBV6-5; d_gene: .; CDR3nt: TGTGCCAGCATCGTCAGGGGAGACGGATTGGAGCCCCAGCATTTT; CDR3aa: CASIVRGDGLEPQHF